This T cell receptor beta chain was observed in a study of blood T cell repertoires in COVID-19. In the study overall: Two negative PCRs, clearance, or symptom resolution were required of recovered Cohort 3 donors.

Sequencing used immunoSEQ multiplex PCR; TCRdb keeps in-frame clones, though not all of them. The sample consists of 150,000 to 200,000 clones, 86% of them appearing once. Everyone who took part was 18 to 89 years old, and they came from about 23 US areas. Participants had their cohort set by participant-reported clinical history. Sequencing was done on a sample of PBMCs or T cells enriched from blood (not recorded which). This TCR derives from a middle-aged woman in a cohort exposed to, infected with or recovered from COVID-19 (not recorded which).

The CDR3 DNA reads as TGTGCCAGCAGCTTAACTAGCGGGAGTGGGTACGAGCAGTACTTC. Translation: CASSLTSGSGYEQYF. V is TRBV7-9 and J is TRBJ2-7; 11 positions agree with TRBD2. The CDR3 loop spans 15 amino acids. Per the germline V gene, CDR1 is SEHNR and CDR2 is FQNEAQ (reference sequence). Trimming took 2 bases from V and 4 from J; bases not matched to a gene: 4.